Presented here are 19 T cell receptor beta chains from one specimen sequenced in a study of blood T cell repertoires in COVID-19. The table came from immunoSEQ multiplex PCR; TCRdb's copy has only in-frame clones and leaves some out. The table records 300,000 or so clones, 75% to 90% of them present only once. The sample taken for sequencing was peripheral blood. Source of these receptors: a middle-aged woman with acute or convalescent COVID-19.

The chain recombines TRBV7-2 with TRBJ1-6; TRBD1 matches 8 bases. V was pared by 4 bases and J by 7 bases, with 9 bases of the junction left unmatched. Germline-derived CDR1 and CDR2 are SGHTA and FQGNSA. This CDR3 comprises 16 residues. The CDR3 sequence is CASSSTRTGRNSPLHF. The CDR3 DNA reads TGTGCCAGCAGCTCGACGAGGACAGGGAGAAATTCACCCCTCCACTTT.

The V gene is TRBV24-1, the J gene TRBJ2-1; perhaps TRBD1 as D (6 bases). V lost 7 bases, J lost 0 bases, and 9 bases lay in between. Germline V CDR1 and CDR2: KGHDR, SFDVKD. This CDR3 contains 14 residues. For the CDR3, the DNA is TGTGCCACCAGCACAGGGAGCTCCTACAATGAGCAGTTCTTC. It specifies CATSTGSSYNEQFF.

CDR3 sequence (DNA): TGTGCCAGCAGCTTGGCTGTAGCGGGGGGGGTCACCTACAATGAGCAGTTCTTC. Translated, it gives CASSLAVAGGVTYNEQFF. The rearrangement joins TRBV5-5 to TRBJ2-1; 11 positions agree with TRBD2. CDR1 and CDR2 (germline): SGHKS, YYEKEE (reference sequence). The CDR3 extends over 18 amino acids. V shed 0 bases and J 2 bases; nucleotides not matched to a gene: 7.

The CDR3, as DNA: TGTGCCAGCAGCTCCCGGGACAGGGTTACCCATGGCTACACCTTC. Encoded protein: CASSSRDRVTHGYTF. V is TRBV3-1 (or the pseudogene TRBV3-2) and J is TRBJ1-2, with 9 bases that match TRBD1. Losses at the gene ends were 5 bases for V and 6 bases for J; bases not matched to a gene: 10. Germline V gene sequence: CDR1 LGHDT, CDR2 YNNKEL (reference sequence). The CDR3 length is 15 residues.

The chain has TRBV12-3 or TRBV12-4 and TRBJ1-2; 8 nucleotides line up with TRBD1. Trimming at V came to 6 bases and at J to 8 bases, leaving 8 bases not matched to a gene. The CDR3 loop spans 13 amino acids. The CDR3: CASRLDRVEGYTF. The CDR3 coding sequence is TGTGCCAGCAGATTGGACAGGGTCGAGGGCTACACCTTC.

The J gene is TRBJ1-4, the V gene TRBV3-1 (or the pseudogene TRBV3-2), with 9 bases that match TRBD1. Trimming cost V 5 bases and J 10 bases; bases outside gene matches: 8. Germline CDR1 reads LGHDT; CDR2 reads YNNKEL (reference sequence). This CDR3 is built from 14 residues. CDR3 nucleotides: TGTGCCAGCAGCTTTGACAGGGGGAGAGGAAAACTGTTTTTT. Translated, it gives CASSFDRGRGKLFF.

V is TRBV12-5 and J is TRBJ1-5, with D perhaps TRBD1 (6 bases). The CDR3 totals 16 residues. The V end was cut by 0 bases, the J end by 2 bases, with 11 bases between. Germline CDR1 and CDR2: LGHNT and FRNRAP. CDR3 bases: TGTGCTAGTGGTTTGGTACAGGGTGGCGGCAATCAGCCCCAGCATTTT. Its protein product is CASGLVQGGGNQPQHF.

V and J are TRBV27 and TRBJ1-3; D gene unclear. V was pared by 8 bases and J by 3 bases, with 8 bases between. Germline CDR1 is MNHEY and CDR2 is SMNVEV (reference sequence). The CDR3 is 12 residues long. The CDR3 spells CASASNGNTIYF. The CDR3 coding sequence is TGTGCCAGCGCGTCCAATGGAAACACCATATATTTT.

The J gene is TRBJ1-3, the V gene TRBV4-1, with TRBD1 as a possible D gene (5 bases). V lost 8 bases and J lost 0, with 14 bases in between. CDR1 MGHRA and CDR2 YSYEKL come from the germline V gene. The CDR3 runs 15 residues. CDR3 protein: CASSEGAHSGNTIYF. The CDR3 DNA sequence: TGCGCCAGCTCTGAAGGGGCCCACTCTGGAAACACCATATATTTT.

This chain joins TRBV6-5 and TRBJ1-2; 7 nucleotides align to TRBD1. CDR1 MNHEY and CDR2 SVGAGI come from the germline V gene. Trimming took 8 bases from V and 5 from J; bases not matched to a gene: 14. The CDR3 length is 15 residues. The CDR3 coding sequence is TGTGCCAGCGTAGGGGTGCAGGGGGTCCTATATGGCTACACCTTC. It codes for CASVGVQGVLYGYTF.

The chain joins TRBV18 to TRBJ1-4; D perhaps matches TRBD1 (6 bases). CDR3 length equals 17 residues. Germline assignment: CDR1 KGHSH and CDR2 LQKENI. V lost 6 bases and J 0 bases, leaving 17 bases between the germline ends. This CDR3 reads CASSLDRRKATNEKLFF. CDR3 nucleotide sequence: TGTGCCAGCTCTTTGGACAGACGTAAAGCAACTAATGAAAAACTGTTTTTT.

V usage is TRBV4-1 and J usage is TRBJ2-7; 9 positions agree with TRBD2. Trimming removed 0 bases from V and 7 bases from J; junction bases left unmatched: 13. This CDR3 has 17 amino acids. The germline V gene has CDR1 MGHRA and CDR2 YSYEKL. CDR3 sequence (DNA): TGCGCCAGCAGCCAAGAGTCTGTTTCAGCGGGGGGCCGGGAGCAGTACGTC. Its protein product is CASSQESVSAGGREQYV.

V and J are TRBV21-1 and TRBJ1-3. TRBV21-1 is a pseudogene segment. CDR3 length: 17 amino acids. The CDR3 DNA sequence: TGTGCCAGCAGCAAAGGGGGGGAGGAGTGGGCTGGAAACACCATATATTTT. It specifies CASSKGGEEWAGNTIYF.

The chain employs TRBV6-5 and TRBJ1-6, with 8 nucleotides matching TRBD1. Per the germline V gene, CDR1 is MNHEY and CDR2 is SVGAGI. The CDR3 contains 14 residues. J lost 9 bases, V lost 6 bases, and 7 bases had no gene match. CDR3 DNA: TGTGCCAGCAGCCGGACAGGGATTTTTTCACCCCTCCACTTT. This encodes CASSRTGIFSPLHF.

The table lists this clone with a count of one. V usage is TRBV5-1 and J usage is TRBJ2-2; tentatively, D is TRBD1 (6 bases). The CDR3 runs 14 residues. Trimming shortened V by 9 bases and J by 4 bases, and 16 bases separated the two germline ends. The germline V gene encodes CDR1 SGHRS and CDR2 YFSETQ. In DNA, the CDR3 is TGCGCCACCTCCTGGGACATCATCACCGGGGAGCTGTTTTTT. Its protein product is CATSWDIITGELFF.

CDR3 protein: CASSPFRSGEGDTEAFF. The CDR3 coding sequence is TGCGCCAGCAGCCCCTTTAGATCGGGGGAGGGGGACACTGAAGCTTTCTTT. The chain combines TRBV4-1 with TRBJ1-1, with TRBD1 as a possible D gene (6 bases). CDR1 is MGHRA and CDR2 is YSYEKL in the germline V gene. V was pared by 4 bases and J by 3 bases, with 21 bases between. The CDR3 is 17 amino acids.

The genes are TRBV7-9 and TRBJ1-4; 7 nucleotides agree with TRBD1. Germline loops: CDR1 SEHNR, CDR2 FQNEAQ (reference sequence). V shed 4 bases and J 4 bases; nucleotides not matched to a gene: 12. There are 17 residues in the CDR3. The CDR3 DNA is TGTGCCAGCAGCTCTACCCCGGGGACAGAGCTTAATGAAAAACTGTTTTTT. Translation gives CASSSTPGTELNEKLFF.

This clone was counted a single time. The gene calls are TRBV28 and TRBJ1-2, with D tentatively TRBD1 (6 bases). Germline CDR1 and CDR2: MDHEN and SYDVKM. The germline V and J ends were trimmed by 3 bases and 6 bases, with 14 bases remaining between them. The length of the CDR3 is 14 residues. CDR3 nucleotides: TGTGCCAGCAGTTTTCCGCAGGGGTTGGATGGCTACACCTTC. It yields the protein CASSFPQGLDGYTF.

The count of this clone is one. The gene calls are TRBV10-2 and TRBJ2-7, with 7 positions matching TRBD1. The germline V gene encodes CDR1 WSHSY and CDR2 SAAADI. Trimming at V came to 6 bases and at J to 1 base, leaving 3 bases not matched to a gene. The CDR3 is made up of 13 amino acids. The CDR3 sequence: CASREGQSYEQYV. The CDR3 region has the DNA TGCGCCAGCAGAGAGGGACAGTCCTACGAGCAGTACGTC.